Many counts were recorded for the clone carrying this T cell receptor beta chain. Its antigen is unknown. The length of the CDR3 is 15 residues. V gave up 9 bases and J gave up 7 bases; unmatched junction bases: 12. From germline, CDR1 is MNHEY and CDR2 SMNVEV (reference sequence). The sample originates from a study of regulatory T cells in long-lasting Graves disease. Overall study findings and caveats: Persistent cases of Graves' showed reduced TCR diversity relative to newly diagnosed patients. Blood alone, not thyroid tissue, was studied.

Relying on iRepertoire HTBI primers and Arm-PCR of CDR3 regions, the team built TCR beta libraries. Authors' methods: Sample data revealed about 60 TRBV and 11 to 15 TRBJ segments. TCRdb recomputed calls from the multiplex PCR reads with MiXCR, one row per CDR3 protein. These V and J calls originate from TCRdb's pipeline instead of the authors' own analysis. The sample includes some 230,000 distinct CDR3 sequences, about a sixth of them seen just once. Time point: newly diagnosed GD, antithyroid drugs for less than 3 months. Extracted RNA from PBMCs served as the source of the TCR library. The chain uses TRBV27 and TRBJ2-1; 10 nucleotides match TRBD2. Sequencing used peripheral blood mononuclear cells (PBMCs), obtained at new diagnosis, from a patient treated with antithyroid drugs. The clonotype was recovered from a female donor with Graves disease. The CDR3 is CASTPGLASVNEQFF. The CDR3 nucleotides read TGTGCCAGTACCCCGGGACTAGCGAGCGTGAATGAGCAGTTCTTC.